Reported below is one T cell receptor (beta chain). Its specificity is unknown. Other DNA variants within this sample encode the same CDR3. This CDR3 is built from 12 residues. The germline V and J ends were trimmed by 5 bases and 2 bases, with 9 bases remaining between them. The germline CDR1 and CDR2 sequences are SQVTM and ANQGSEA. This entry is derived from a study of shared clonotypes between healthy human individuals. Study observations and caveats: Generally, estimated richness proved larger in naive subsets than it did in memory subsets.

Adult Caucasians living in Nashville, Tennessee made up all of the donors. A CD45RA-negative memory subset and a CD45RA+ naive subset were separated from the CD4+ cells. The method was immunoSEQ multiplex PCR; TCRdb's version includes in-frame clones alone and lacks a portion of them. The table records more than 850,000 clones, more than 75% of them present only once. What was sequenced was memory CD4+ T cells from PBMCs. Subset given: CD45RA-negative fraction. The receptor's source is a man between 18 and 35 years old in good health. Some clones in this sample may be carry-over from other donors' samples. This chain uses TRBV29-1 with TRBJ1-1, with a weak D call TRBD1 (6 bases). CDR3 sequence: CSVRRGNTEAFF. The DNA for the CDR3 is TGCAGCGTTCGCAGGGGTAACACTGAAGCTTTCTTT. Full variable domain (missing parts from reference TRBV29-1 and TRBJ1-1): SAVISQKPSRDICQRGTSLTIQCQVDSQVTMMFWYRQQPGQSLTLIATANQGSEATYESGFVIDKFPISRPNLTFSTLTVSNMSPEDSSIYLCSVRRGNTEAFFGQGTRLTVV.